This TCR beta chain was recovered during a study of blood T cell repertoires in COVID-19. In the study overall: Acute-phase and convalescent COVID-19 samples originated in the United States, Italy and Spain. Sample material is recorded as cDNA or gDNA derived from T cells, B-cell-depleted T cells, or PBMCs.

Seattle patient enrollment occurred during active infection, with longitudinal follow-up thereafter. Sequenced by immunoSEQ multiplex PCR; TCRdb stores in-frame clones only, minus some. The sample holds over 150,000 clones, about 85% seen once. Germline-derived CDR1 and CDR2 are SGHTA and FQGNSA. J was trimmed by 0 bases and V by 5 bases; bases with no gene match: 19. CDR3 size: 19 residues. Input material: peripheral blood. The source is a woman aged 60-70 years with COVID-19, enrolled during active disease. J is TRBJ2-7 and V is TRBV7-2; 7 nucleotides align to TRBD2. The CDR3 bases are TGTGCCAGCAGCCCTGGAACCGGCCTGGGGGGGGGTGCCTCCTACGAGCAGTACGTC. Amino acids: CASSPGTGLGGGASYEQYV.